This T cell receptor beta chain was identified during a study of Graves' ophthalmopathy and Graves' hyperthyroidism. Findings of the study overall: Ophthalmopathy progression was predicted by the model at 55% to 71% sensitivity and approximately 73% specificity.

Amplified material comprised TCR beta CDR3 regions derived from RNA transcripts. Second-round multiplex PCR came after first-round RT-PCR with HTBI primers. In TCRdb, the multiplex PCR reads were re-called with MiXCR into one record per CDR3 protein. The sample consists of about 740,000 distinct CDR3 sequences, roughly two fifths of them appearing once. This clonotype was counted at least ten times. Its matching antigen is unknown. CDR1 and CDR2 (germline): SGHAT, FQNNGV. With V trimmed by 1 base and J by 2 bases, 4 bases remained unmatched. The CDR3 is 15 amino acids. This sequence joins TRBV11-2 and TRBJ2-7; 8 bases align to TRBD2. This receptor was taken from an adult man with Graves' ophthalmopathy. Sample: peripheral blood. In DNA form, the CDR3 reads TGTGCCAGCAGCTTAGTCGCGGGAGGTGCCTACGAGCAGTACTTC. Protein sequence: CASSLVAGGAYEQYF.